These 6 T cell receptor beta chains were all obtained from the same sample, sequenced in a study of T cell responses to AZD1222 COVID-19 vaccine. The data were produced by immunoSEQ multiplex PCR, yet TCRdb's version contains in-frame clones alone and is incomplete. The sample includes 150,000 to 200,000 clones, 85% to 95% of them seen just once. The sequencing here drew on peripheral blood, taken on day 0 of AZD1222 vaccination. These TCRs come from an adult in good health.

The genes are TRBV29-1 and TRBJ2-5; tentative D call: TRBD1 (5 bases). Trimming cost V 4 bases and J 6 bases, with 9 bases left between them. Germline V gives CDR1 SQVTM, CDR2 ANQGSEA. This CDR3 has 11 residues. The CDR3 reads CSVVNRQTQYF. The CDR3 DNA follows: TGCAGCGTTGTCAACAGGCAGACCCAGTACTTC.

The chain couples TRBV30 to TRBJ1-2; 8 positions agree with TRBD1. Trimming at V came to 4 bases and at J to 0 bases, leaving 4 bases not matched to a gene. Germline V gene data show CDR1 as GTSNPN and CDR2 as SVGIG (reference sequence). This CDR3 is built from 14 residues. In nucleotides, the CDR3 is TGTGCCTGGATCTCAGGGGGCCCTAACTATGGCTACACCTTC. This codes for CAWISGGPNYGYTF.

The J gene is TRBJ1-5, the V gene TRBV7-8; the D is unclear. CDR1 is SGHVS and CDR2 is FQNEAQ in the germline V gene. Trimming stripped 1 base from V and 1 base from J, with 5 bases between. The CDR3 length is 14 residues. The CDR3 nucleotides are TGTGCCAGCAGCTTAGGGACCAGCAATCAGCCCCAGCATTTT. This gives the protein CASSLGTSNQPQHF.

V and J are TRBV5-4 and TRBJ2-5; 10 nucleotides match TRBD2. The CDR3 sequence is 15 residues long. Germline-derived CDR1 and CDR2 are SGHNT and YYREEE (reference sequence). Unmatched junction bases numbered 6, after V lost 5 bases and J lost 2 bases. The CDR3 here is CASSSSGSGQETQYF. CDR3 nucleotide sequence: TGTGCCAGCAGTTCTAGCGGGAGTGGACAAGAGACCCAGTACTTC. Full variable domain (remainder filled in from reference TRBV5-4 and TRBJ2-5): ETGVTQSPTHLIKTRGQQVTLRCSSQSGHNTVSWYQQALGQGPQFIFQYYREEENGRGNFPPRFSGLQFPNYSSELNVNALELDDSALYLCASSSSGSGQETQYFGPGTRLLVL.

J is TRBJ1-2 and V is TRBV6-1; D gene ambiguous. The CDR3 is 12 residues long. V was clipped by 2 bases and J by 3 bases, with 4 bases between them. Germline-derived CDR1 and CDR2 are MNHNS and SASEGT. The CDR3, as DNA: TGTGCCAGCAGTGAAAGGGACTATGGCTACACCTTC. It codes for CASSERDYGYTF.

The chain uses TRBV11-2 and TRBJ2-5; D is uncertain. The germline V gene encodes CDR1 SGHAT and CDR2 FQNNGV. The CDR3 has 15 residues. V lost 1 base, J lost 3 bases, and 12 bases lay in between. The CDR3 sequence: CASSLGQILEETQYF. DNA for the CDR3: TGTGCCAGCAGCTTAGGGCAGATATTAGAAGAGACCCAGTACTTC.